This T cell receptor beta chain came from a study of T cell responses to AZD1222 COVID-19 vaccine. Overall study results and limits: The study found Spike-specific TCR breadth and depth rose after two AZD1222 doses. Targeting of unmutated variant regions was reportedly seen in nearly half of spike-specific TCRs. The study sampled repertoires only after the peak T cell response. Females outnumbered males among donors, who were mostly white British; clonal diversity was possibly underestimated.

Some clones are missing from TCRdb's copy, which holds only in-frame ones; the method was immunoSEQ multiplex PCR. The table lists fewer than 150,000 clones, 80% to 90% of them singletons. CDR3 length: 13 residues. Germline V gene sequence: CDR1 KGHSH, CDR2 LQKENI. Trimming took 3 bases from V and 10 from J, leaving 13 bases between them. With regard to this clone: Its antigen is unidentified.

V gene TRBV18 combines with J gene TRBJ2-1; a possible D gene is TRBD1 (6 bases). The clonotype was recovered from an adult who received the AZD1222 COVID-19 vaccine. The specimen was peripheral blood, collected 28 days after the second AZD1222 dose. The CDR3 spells CASSPLDRTEQFF. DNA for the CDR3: TGTGCCAGCTCACCTCTCGACAGGACCGAGCAGTTCTTC. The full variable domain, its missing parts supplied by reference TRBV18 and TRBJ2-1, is NAGVMQNPRHLVRRRGQEARLRCSPMKGHSHVYWYRQLPEEGLKFMVYLQKENIIDESGMPKERFSAEFPKEGPSILRIQQVVRGDSAAYFCASSPLDRTEQFFGPGTRLTVL.